This record covers a single T cell receptor beta chain. Source study methods: Counts of nucleated cells, estimated from reference gene primer amplification, were obtained. Assay used: immunoSEQ multiplex PCR; TCRdb lists only in-frame clones, some missing. The DNA gave D and trimming, while V, J and clone size come from that table. The table lists some 80,000 clones, less than 85% of them singletons, with about 5.4% in the top ten. V dropped 3 bases and J dropped 3; count of bases not matched to a gene: 3. The germline CDR1 and CDR2 sequences are SGHDT and YYEEEE. The CDR3 spans 13 residues. The data derive from a study of blood T cell repertoires in COVID-19. Study at large: Sample material is recorded as cDNA or gDNA derived from T cells, B-cell-depleted T cells, or PBMCs.

The clonotype originates from a woman aged 80 or older with active or convalescent COVID-19. The sample taken for sequencing was peripheral blood. This chain connects TRBV5-6 to TRBJ2-7; 7 positions agree with TRBD1. CDR3 sequence reads: CASSWDSGYEQYF. The CDR3 DNA is TGTGCCAGCAGCTGGGACAGTGGCTACGAGCAGTACTTC.